The 22 T cell receptor beta chains listed next were all sequenced from one sample in a study of shared clonotypes between healthy human individuals. Some clones are missing from TCRdb's copy, which holds only in-frame ones; the method was immunoSEQ multiplex PCR. The data hold under 2.5 million clones, with roughly 92% observed a single time. Sequenced: naive CD4+ T cells from PBMCs. Subset in this sample: CD45RA+ positively selected. The receptors originated from a man between 18 and 35 years old in good health. Some clones in this sample may be carry-over from other donors' samples.

The chain has TRBV29-1 and TRBJ2-1; a possible D gene is TRBD2 (6 bases). CDR3 length: 14 amino acids. The germline CDR1 and CDR2 sequences are SQVTM and ANQGSEA. Deletions cut 7 bases from V and 5 bases from J, with 18 bases between. The CDR3 DNA reads TGCAGCGCCGTACTCGCGGGGAAACACAATGAGCAGTTCTTC. Residues: CSAVLAGKHNEQFF.

V and J are TRBV10-3 and TRBJ1-1; D ambiguous. V lost 1 base and J lost 0, with 6 bases in between. Germline CDR1 and CDR2: ENHRY and SYGVKD. This CDR3 region has 14 residues. The CDR3 nucleotides are TGTGCCATCAGTGAGTTCGGGCTGAACACTGAAGCTTTCTTT. This gives the protein CAISEFGLNTEAFF.

The rearrangement joins TRBV5-1 to TRBJ1-1, with TRBD1 as a possible D gene (5 bases). This CDR3 is built from 19 residues. V dropped 4 bases and J dropped 1 base, with 26 bases sitting between them. The germline V gene has CDR1 SGHRS and CDR2 YFSETQ. This chain's CDR3 is CASSPISPTGRLRNTEAFF. In DNA, the CDR3 is TGCGCCAGCAGCCCCATTTCCCCAACAGGACGCTTGAGGAACACTGAAGCTTTCTTT.

As DNA, the CDR3 is TGTGCCAGCAGCGGTGGACAGGGGGCAACCTACGAGCAGTACTTC. Translating it yields CASSGGQGATYEQYF. The rearrangement joins TRBV5-5 to TRBJ2-7; the match to TRBD1 covers 11 bases. CDR1 is SGHKS, CDR2 YYEKEE, per germline (reference sequence). V was clipped by 4 bases and J by 2 bases; unmatched bases: 5. CDR3 length: 15 amino acids. The entire variable domain, with the rest obtained from reference TRBV5-5 and TRBJ2-7, is as follows: DAGVTQSPTHLIKTRGQQVTLRCSPISGHKSVSWYQQVLGQGPQFIFQYYEKEERGRGNFPDRFSARQFPNYSSELNVNALLLGDSALYLCASSGGQGATYEQYFGPGTRLTVT.

V is TRBV2 and J is TRBJ2-5; no definite D call. Trimming took off 6 bases at V and 2 bases at J, with 7 bases between the two ends. The CDR3 has 12 amino acids. CDR1 and CDR2 (germline): SNHLY, FYNNEI. The CDR3 protein is CASSYLQETQYF. The CDR3 region has the DNA TGTGCCAGCAGCTACCTTCAAGAGACCCAGTACTTC.

This clone was counted once. In DNA, the CDR3 is TGCGCCAGCAGGAGAGGGCCAGGGGAGCTGTTTTTT. It yields the protein CASRRGPGELFF. V is TRBV5-1 and J is TRBJ2-2; perhaps TRBD2 as D (5 bases). V lost 5 bases, J lost 8 bases, and 10 bases lay in between. The CDR3 consists of 12 residues. Germline V gene sequence: CDR1 SGHRS, CDR2 YFSETQ.

The chain recombines TRBV7-3 with TRBJ1-1; weak D call: TRBD1 (5 bases). Per germline, CDR1 SGHTA and CDR2 FQGTGA. The CDR3 spans 15 residues. Between the trimmed V and J ends, which lost 3 bases and 2 bases, there was a span of 13 bases. The CDR3 reads CASSFPGRENTEAFF. The CDR3 bases are TGTGCCAGCAGCTTCCCCGGCAGGGAAAACACTGAAGCTTTCTTT.

The chain employs TRBV7-8 and TRBJ1-1, with 9 bases that match TRBD1. This CDR3 contains 15 residues. The J segment lost 3 bases and the V segment lost 1 base, leaving 3 bases of the junction unmatched. The germline V gene has CDR1 SGHVS and CDR2 FQNEAQ. This CDR3 is CASSLVWTGDTEAFF. CDR3 bases: TGTGCCAGCAGCTTAGTTTGGACAGGGGACACTGAAGCTTTCTTT.

The chain recombines TRBV9 with TRBJ1-2, with TRBD1 matching 7 bases. CDR1 SGDLS and CDR2 YYNGEE come from the germline V gene. J lost 7 bases, V lost 3 bases, and 3 bases had no gene match. This CDR3 has 12 amino acids. Here the CDR3 reads CASSARGGGYTF. In DNA form, the CDR3 reads TGTGCCAGCAGCGCCAGGGGGGGTGGCTACACCTTC.

The chain couples TRBV28 to TRBJ2-1; a weak D match, TRBD1 (5 bases). Trimming shortened V by 7 bases and J by 7 bases, and 11 bases separated the two germline ends. In germline, CDR1 is MDHEN, CDR2 SYDVKM. The CDR3 length is 12 residues. The CDR3 sequence: CASNPPGNEQFF. The CDR3 DNA sequence: TGTGCCAGCAACCCCCCAGGGAATGAGCAGTTCTTC.

The chain employs TRBV29-1 and TRBJ2-7; D call uncertain. The ends were cut back, 6 bases at V and 1 base at J, with 4 bases in the middle. CDR3 length: 10 residues. Germline CDR1 reads SQVTM; CDR2 reads ANQGSEA. CDR3 sequence: CSVVSYEQYF. CDR3 nucleotide sequence: TGCAGCGTGGTATCCTACGAGCAGTACTTC.

This clone was recorded a few times. The V call is TRBV19, the J call TRBJ1-5, with 8 bases matching TRBD1. V trimming: 8 bases; J trimming: 9 bases; junction bases outside the gene matches: 9. The CDR3 sequence is 13 residues long. Germline V lookup: CDR1 LNHDA, CDR2 SQIVND (reference sequence). CDR3 sequence (DNA): TGTGCCAGTGGACAGGGCCCATCGGCGCCCCAGCATTTT. It translates to CASGQGPSAPQHF.

The chain carries TRBV6-6 and TRBJ2-1; 9 nucleotides agree with TRBD1. Per the germline V gene, CDR1 is MNHNY and CDR2 is SVGAGI (reference sequence). The V gene end was trimmed by 7 bases and the J gene end by 2 bases; junction bases not matched to a gene: 3. The length of the CDR3 is 14 residues. CDR3: CASIGTGTYNEQFF. The CDR3 nucleotides read TGTGCCAGCATCGGGACAGGGACCTACAATGAGCAGTTCTTC.

The rearrangement joins TRBV15 to TRBJ2-5, with a tentative D call TRBD1 (6 bases). Germline V lookup: CDR1 LNHNV, CDR2 YYDKDF (reference sequence). V shed 0 bases and J shed 7 bases, with 15 bases lying between them. The CDR3 has 15 amino acids. The CDR3 nucleotides read TGTGCCACCAGCAGAGAAATAGGTTTGACAGGGACCCAGTACTTC. Its translation: CATSREIGLTGTQYF.

The V and J genes are TRBV7-9 and TRBJ2-3; no definite D call. V lost 5 bases, J lost 8 bases, and 23 bases lay in between. Per germline, CDR1 SEHNR and CDR2 FQNEAQ (reference sequence). The CDR3 is 16 amino acids. In DNA, the CDR3 is TGTGCCAGCAGCCCCGCCGTAGATGCCTTGGTGGGTACGCAGTATTTT. This translates into CASSPAVDALVGTQYF. Together with reference TRBV7-9 and TRBJ2-3, the CDR3 gives the full variable domain: DTGVSQNPRHKITKRGQNVTFRCDPISEHNRLYWYRQTLGQGPEFLTYFQNEAQLEKSRLLSDRFSAERPKGSFSTLEIQRTEQGDSAMYLCASSPAVDALVGTQYFGPGTRLTVL.

This clone was observed a single time. J is TRBJ2-3 and V is TRBV11-2; 11 nucleotides agree with TRBD2. The V gene's germline CDR1 is SGHAT and CDR2 FQNNGV. J gave up 6 bases and V 5 bases, and 7 bases lay outside the gene matches. The CDR3 runs 15 residues. Here the CDR3 DNA reads TGTGCCAGCAGCGCCGGGACTAGCGGAATGGATACGCAGTATTTT. It yields the protein CASSAGTSGMDTQYF.

The genes are TRBV11-2 and TRBJ2-2; 7 bases align to TRBD1. Unmatched junction bases numbered 17, after V lost 0 bases and J lost 4 bases. There are 20 residues in the CDR3. Germline CDR1 is SGHAT and CDR2 is FQNNGV. CDR3 DNA sequence: TGTGCCAGCAGCTTAGACTCCGGGTGGGGACAGAGGGTTCGCACCGGGGAGCTGTTTTTT. This gives the protein CASSLDSGWGQRVRTGELFF.

A remark on this clone: At the DNA level, this CDR3 is encoded by other sequences in the same sample as well. V and J are TRBV7-9 and TRBJ1-2; TRBD1 matches 7 bases. The trim removed 1 base at V and 4 bases at J, leaving 6 bases unmatched. Germline-derived CDR1 and CDR2 are SEHNR and FQNEAQ (reference sequence). This CDR3 contains 15 residues. Here the CDR3 DNA reads TGTGCCAGCAGCTTAGGCCAGGGGGTCTCCTATGGCTACACCTTC. This codes for CASSLGQGVSYGYTF.

The chain combines TRBV19 with TRBJ1-5; TRBD1 might be the D (6 bases). Germline CDR1 reads LNHDA; CDR2 reads SQIVND (reference sequence). V dropped 2 bases and J dropped 9 bases, with 17 bases sitting between them. The CDR3 spans 15 residues. CDR3 in DNA: TGTGCCAGTAGTATACTCTGGACAGCCGCCTGGCCCCAGCATTTT. Its protein product is CASSILWTAAWPQHF.

J is TRBJ2-1 and V is TRBV5-1, with D hard to call. This CDR3 comprises 15 residues. V was pared by 6 bases and J by 0 bases, with 13 bases between. The germline gives CDR1 SGHRS, CDR2 YFSETQ. The CDR3 sequence is CASTLGGHSYNEQFF. CDR3 DNA: TGCGCCAGCACCCTCGGCGGTCACTCCTACAATGAGCAGTTCTTC.

J is TRBJ2-7 and V is TRBV18; 9 bases are a match to TRBD1. J lost 7 bases, V lost 6 bases, and 13 bases had no gene match. The CDR3 is 15 amino acids. Germline CDR1 KGHSH, CDR2 LQKENI. CDR3 amino acids: CASSSEQGAIGEQYF. CDR3 bases: TGTGCCAGCTCGTCCGAACAGGGGGCGATTGGGGAGCAGTACTTC.

This rearrangement joins TRBV4-1 to TRBJ2-1; 9 bases are shared with TRBD1. The CDR3 has 18 residues. Germline CDR1 and CDR2: MGHRA and YSYEKL. V was clipped by 4 bases and J by 4 bases; unmatched bases: 14. The CDR3: CASSRPPGGQGVYNEQFF. The CDR3 coding sequence is TGCGCCAGCAGCCGACCCCCGGGGGGACAGGGAGTTTACAATGAGCAGTTCTTC.